One and the same sample provided the 11 T cell receptor beta chains below, sequenced in a study of blood T cell repertoires in COVID-19 (dated by TCRdb to 2019 to 2021). Library preparation employed the immunoSEQ multiplex PCR assay. TCRdb re-hosts the immuneACCESS table, in-frame sequences only. Its copies lack some clones; in the studies checked, an unresolved V gene accounts for under half of them, and the cause for the rest is not known. Within this sample are roughly 150,000 clones, with roughly 80% of them counted one time only. The ten largest clones take up approximately 8% of the sample. Sequenced: PBMCs or T cells enriched from blood (not recorded which). Source of these receptors: a woman in her fifties or sixties who had recovered from COVID-19.

The chain employs TRBV18 and TRBJ2-7, with D tentatively TRBD2 (6 bases). Germline-derived CDR1 and CDR2 are KGHSH and LQKENI. This CDR3 comprises 13 residues. Between the trimmed V and J ends, which lost 5 bases and 7 bases, there was a span of 15 bases. CDR3 sequence (DNA): TGTGCCAGCTCATTCGGGACTCCTGAGGAGCAGTACTTC. Translating it yields CASSFGTPEEQYF.

V and J are TRBV7-2 and TRBJ2-5; 7 nucleotides agree with TRBD1. Germline values: CDR1 SGHTA, CDR2 FQGNSA. Trimming at V came to 1 base and at J to 4 bases, leaving 15 bases not matched to a gene. The CDR3 sequence is 18 residues long. DNA of the CDR3: TGTGCCAGCAGCTTAGTATACAGGGGCTTGGCTCGCGGAGAGACCCAGTACTTC. It is translated as CASSLVYRGLARGETQYF.

V usage is TRBV10-3 and J usage is TRBJ2-2; tentative D call: TRBD2 (5 bases). Per germline, CDR1 ENHRY and CDR2 SYGVKD. V was cut by 5 bases and J by 3 bases, with 10 bases left in between. The CDR3 extends over 14 amino acids. CDR3 coding DNA: TGTGCCATCAGTCCCCGGCGGGACACCGGGGAGCTGTTTTTT. This codes for CAISPRRDTGELFF.

The chain combines TRBV7-2 with TRBJ1-1, with 7 nucleotides matching TRBD1. The CDR3 covers 14 residues. The germline gives CDR1 SGHTA, CDR2 FQGNSA. The V gene end was trimmed by 5 bases and the J gene end by 5 bases; junction bases not matched to a gene: 8. In nucleotides, the CDR3 is TGTGCCAGCAGCCTACTGACAGGGCAAACTGAAGCTTTCTTT. Translated: CASSLLTGQTEAFF. The variable domain in full, completed from reference TRBV7-2 and TRBJ1-1, reads GAGVSQSPSNKVTEKGKDVELRCDPISGHTALYWYRQSLGQGLEFLIYFQGNSAPDKSGLPSDRFSAERTGGSVSTLTIQRTQQEDSAVYLCASSLLTGQTEAFFGQGTRLTVV.

The V call is TRBV29-1, the J call TRBJ2-1, with TRBD2 matching 7 bases. The V and J ends lost 3 bases and 0 bases, in that order; junction bases with no gene match: 5. The CDR3 spans 15 residues. In germline, CDR1 is SQVTM, CDR2 ANQGSEA. The CDR3 spells CSVEGTTSSYNEQFF. CDR3 in DNA: TGCAGCGTTGAGGGGACTACTAGCTCCTACAATGAGCAGTTCTTC.

The rearrangement uses TRBV18 and TRBJ1-2; D perhaps matches TRBD1 (6 bases). Trimming took 8 bases from V and 8 from J, leaving 18 bases between them. CDR3 length: 13 residues. CDR1 is KGHSH and CDR2 is LQKENI in the germline V gene. The CDR3 sequence is CASRAGFQGGYTF. DNA of the CDR3: TGTGCCAGCCGAGCCGGGTTCCAGGGGGGCTACACCTTC.

The chain has TRBV9 and TRBJ1-1; D remains ambiguous. This CDR3 region has 15 residues. The V end was cut by 3 bases, the J end by 2 bases, with 14 bases between. Germline assignment: CDR1 SGDLS and CDR2 YYNGEE. CDR3 region: CASSARKTGNTEAFF. CDR3 sequence (DNA): TGTGCCAGCAGCGCCCGAAAGACGGGTAACACTGAAGCTTTCTTT.

The rearrangement uses TRBV5-4 and TRBJ2-1, with TRBD1 identical over 9 bases. There are 15 residues in the CDR3. The trim removed 4 bases at V and 2 bases at J, leaving 4 bases unmatched. The germline CDR1 and CDR2 sequences are SGHNT and YYREEE (reference sequence). This CDR3 reads CASSLDRGPYNEQFF. The CDR3 DNA reads TGTGCCAGCAGCCTGGACAGGGGTCCCTACAATGAGCAGTTCTTC.

This rearrangement joins TRBV2 to TRBJ2-2; D is undetermined. CDR1 and CDR2 (germline): SNHLY, FYNNEI. V was pared by 6 bases and J by 5 bases, with 10 bases between. The CDR3 runs 13 residues. The CDR3 is CASRPGRTGELFF. The CDR3 DNA reads TGTGCCAGCAGGCCCGGTCGGACCGGGGAGCTGTTTTTT.

The rearrangement uses TRBV7-9 and TRBJ2-7, with D possibly being TRBD1 (5 bases). Trimming took 1 base from V and 1 from J, leaving 11 bases between them. The germline CDR1 and CDR2 sequences are SEHNR and FQNEAQ (reference sequence). This CDR3 has 15 residues. Here the CDR3 DNA reads TGTGCCAGCAGCTTAGGGGCAGGGTTGTCCTACGAGCAGTACTTC. Protein product: CASSLGAGLSYEQYF. Full variable domain (rest looked up from reference TRBV7-9 and TRBJ2-7): DTGVSQNPRHKITKRGQNVTFRCDPISEHNRLYWYRQTLGQGPEFLTYFQNEAQLEKSRLLSDRFSAERPKGSFSTLEIQRTEQGDSAMYLCASSLGAGLSYEQYFGPGTRLTVT.

The rearrangement links TRBV24-1 to TRBJ1-2, with D possibly matching TRBD1 (5 bases). Germline V gene data show CDR1 as KGHDR and CDR2 as SFDVKD. Deletions cut 9 bases from V and 2 bases from J, with 9 bases between. This CDR3 is built from 12 residues. The CDR3 sequence is CATQDRNYGYTF. The CDR3, as DNA: TGTGCCACCCAAGACAGAAACTATGGCTACACCTTC.